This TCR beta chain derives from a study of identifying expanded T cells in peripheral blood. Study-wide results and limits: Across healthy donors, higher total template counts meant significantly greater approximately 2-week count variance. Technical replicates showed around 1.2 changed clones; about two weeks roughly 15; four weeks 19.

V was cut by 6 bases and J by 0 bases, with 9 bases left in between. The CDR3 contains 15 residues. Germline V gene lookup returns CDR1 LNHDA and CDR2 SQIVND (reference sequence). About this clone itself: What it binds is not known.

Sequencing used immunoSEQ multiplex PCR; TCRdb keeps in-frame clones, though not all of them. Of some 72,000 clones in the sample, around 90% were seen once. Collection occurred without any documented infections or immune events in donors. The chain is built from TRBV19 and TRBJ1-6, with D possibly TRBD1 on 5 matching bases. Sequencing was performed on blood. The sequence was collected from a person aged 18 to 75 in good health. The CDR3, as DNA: TGTGCCAGTAGGGGGGGAAACTCCTATAATTCACCCCTCCACTTT. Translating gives CASRGGNSYNSPLHF. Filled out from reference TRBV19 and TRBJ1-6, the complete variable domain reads DGGITQSPKYLFRKEGQNVTLSCEQNLNHDAMYWYRQDPGQGLRLIYYSQIVNDFQKGDIAEGYSVSREKKESFPLTVTSAQKNPTAFYLCASRGGNSYNSPLHFGNGTRLTVT.